The 20 T cell receptor beta chains below all came from one sample that was sequenced in a study of Graves' ophthalmopathy and Graves' hyperthyroidism. The authors amplified TCR beta CDR3 regions from RNA transcripts. The first round was an RT-PCR with HTBI primers, and the second round was a multiplex PCR. MiXCR, run by TCRdb on the multiplex PCR reads, gives a single entry per CDR3 protein. The sample consists of about 39,000 distinct CDR3 sequences, approximately 53% of them appearing once. Sequenced: peripheral blood. These receptors were obtained from an adult woman with stable Graves' hyperthyroidism.

This clonotype ranks as medium-sized. CDR3 bases: TGCAGTGCAACTACGACAGGCTACGAGCAGTACTTC. This sequence encodes CSATTTGYEQYF. The V gene is TRBV20-1, the J gene TRBJ2-7, with D possibly matching TRBD1 (6 bases). V lost 6 bases and J 3 bases, leaving 12 bases between the germline ends. The CDR3 runs 12 residues. Germline V lookup: CDR1 DFQATT, CDR2 SNEGSKA (reference sequence).

This clonotype appeared many times. The CDR3, as DNA: TGTGCCAGCAGCTTAGCGGGAGTGACCGGGGAGCTGTTTTTT. Translating it yields CASSLAGVTGELFF. The V call is TRBV7-2, the J call TRBJ2-2; a possible D gene is TRBD2 (5 bases). V shed 0 bases and J shed 5 bases, with 7 bases lying between them. The CDR3 runs to 14 residues. From germline, CDR1 is SGHTA and CDR2 FQGNSA. The entire variable domain, with the rest obtained from reference TRBV7-2 and TRBJ2-2, is as follows: GAGVSQSPSNKVTEKGKDVELRCDPISGHTALYWYRQSLGQGLEFLIYFQGNSAPDKSGLPSDRFSAERTGGSVSTLTIQRTQQEDSAVYLCASSLAGVTGELFFGEGSRLTVL.

Concerning this clonotype itself: The DNA is left out, because the CDR3 cannot be placed on it with certainty; the CDR3 is given as TCRdb lists it. This chain uses TRBV2 with TRBJ1-5; the tabulated D call, TRBD1, remains unverified against the DNA. The germline gives CDR1 SNHLY, CDR2 FYNNEI. The CDR3 extends over 21 residues, inclusive of both ends. CDR3: CASIQDSFYEKLFFGSGTQHF.

This clonotype was seen repeatedly, ten times or more. The rearrangement joins TRBV6-5 to TRBJ1-2; 9 nucleotides match TRBD1. The CDR3 totals 14 residues. V gave up 6 bases and J gave up 8 bases; unmatched junction bases: 10. Germline loops: CDR1 MNHEY, CDR2 SVGAGI. The CDR3 sequence is CASRPLQGAGGYTF. The CDR3 DNA reads TGTGCCAGCAGACCTCTACAGGGGGCCGGCGGCTACACCTTC.

The chain joins TRBV29-1 to TRBJ1-1, with no clear D. The CDR3 totals 12 residues. V gave up 8 bases and J gave up 3 bases, with 13 bases separating them. Germline CDR1 SQVTM, CDR2 ANQGSEA. The CDR3 DNA reads TGCAGCCCCCGGGTCTGGGACACTGAAGCTTTCTTT. It codes for CSPRVWDTEAFF.

As to this clonotype: It is likely a read error, because the conserved phenylalanine at the end of the CDR3 is missing. The DNA is left out, because the CDR3 cannot be placed on it with certainty; the CDR3 is given as TCRdb lists it. The chain's CDR3 is CASSLAGTAYSNQPQLQ. The J gene is TRBJ1-5, the V gene TRBV5-5; the table assigns TRBD1, which was not confirmed against the DNA. The CDR3 spans 17 residues, counting both ends. The V gene's germline CDR1 is SGHKS and CDR2 YYEKEE (reference sequence).

This clonotype was seen at least ten times. The J gene is TRBJ1-1, the V gene TRBV28, with TRBD1 matching over 9 bases. CDR3 length equals 15 residues. With V trimmed by 4 bases and J by 6 bases, 9 bases remained unmatched. Germline CDR1 is MDHEN and CDR2 is SYDVKM. The CDR3: CASSYYGQGWAEAFF. The CDR3 region has the DNA TGTGCCAGCAGTTACTACGGACAGGGGTGGGCTGAAGCTTTCTTT.

This clonotype was observed many times. V is TRBV29-1 and J is TRBJ2-3, with no clear D. Trimming shortened V by 6 bases and J by 3 bases, and 16 bases separated the two germline ends. The CDR3 is 14 amino acids. CDR1 is SQVTM and CDR2 is ANQGSEA in the germline V gene. CDR3 loop: CSVDFIRETDTQYF. The CDR3 DNA reads as TGCAGCGTCGACTTCATCAGAGAAACAGATACGCAGTATTTT.

This clonotype appeared many times. This rearrangement joins TRBV7-2 to TRBJ1-1; no firm D call. Germline lookup yields CDR1 SGHTA and CDR2 FQGNSA. The ends were cut back, 5 bases at V and 2 bases at J, with 15 bases in the middle. This CDR3 is 15 amino acids long. The CDR3 nucleotides are TGTGCCAGCAGCCTCAGACCGGTACCCAACACTGAAGCTTTCTTT. This sequence encodes CASSLRPVPNTEAFF.

Worth noting for this clonotype: Because it lacks the conserved phenylalanine or tryptophan at the end, this CDR3 is likely a read error. The limits of the CDR3 on the DNA are not certain, so only TCRdb's listed CDR3 is given. The V gene is TRBV20-1, the J gene TRBJ1-1. The CDR3 sequence runs 13 residues, both termini included. Germline assignment: CDR1 DFQATT and CDR2 SNEGSKA (reference sequence). CDR3 residues: CSASSGGNTEALS.

The chain combines TRBV7-3 with TRBJ2-3, with a possible D match to TRBD1 (6 bases). In germline, CDR1 is SGHTA, CDR2 FQGTGA. The CDR3 length is 12 residues. The V gene lost 5 bases and the J gene lost 6 bases, with 9 bases spanning the gap. CDR3 nucleotide sequence: TGTGCCAGCAGCCCTCAGGGGGATACGCAGTATTTT. It is translated as CASSPQGDTQYF. Complete variable domain (other parts from reference TRBV7-3 and TRBJ2-3): GAGVSQTPSNKVTEKGKYVELRCDPISGHTALYWYRQSLGQGPEFLIYFQGTGAADDSGLPNDRFFAVRPEGSVSTLKIQRTERGDSAVYLCASSPQGDTQYFGPGTRLTVL.

The chain carries TRBV7-9 and TRBJ1-5; 11 nucleotides match TRBD1. The CDR3 is 13 residues long. Per the germline V gene, CDR1 is SEHNR and CDR2 is FQNEAQ (reference sequence). V was pared by 4 bases and J by 14 bases, with 7 bases of the junction left unmatched. The DNA of the CDR3 is TGTGCCAGCAGCTCGGGACAGGGGGGCGACGAGCATTTT. It is translated as CASSSGQGGDEHF.

This clonotype was found many times. The chain carries TRBV9 and TRBJ2-6; D is ambiguous. The CDR3 covers 15 residues. With 0 bases removed from V and 0 bases from J, the gap between germline ends came to 4 bases. The germline gives CDR1 SGDLS, CDR2 YYNGEE. In nucleotides, the CDR3 is TGTGCCAGCAGCGTAGGGGGCTCTGGGGCCAACGTCCTGACTTTC. Encoded protein: CASSVGGSGANVLTF. The variable domain in full, with the rest retrieved from reference TRBV9 and TRBJ2-6, is DSGVTQTPKHLITATGQRVTLRCSPRSGDLSVYWYQQSLDQGLQFLIQYYNGEERAKGNILERFSAQQFPDLHSELNLSSLELGDSALYFCASSVGGSGANVLTFGAGSRLTVL.

This clonotype showed up many times. The chain is built from TRBV7-2 and TRBJ2-5, with D perhaps TRBD2 (5 bases). The germline CDR1 and CDR2 sequences are SGHTA and FQGNSA. The CDR3 covers 13 residues. V gave up 3 bases and J gave up 2 bases, with 7 bases separating them. The CDR3 bases are TGTGCCAGCAGCTTCAGAGGGCAAGAGACCCAGTACTTC. Protein sequence: CASSFRGQETQYF.

As regards this clonotype: A single base separates this from a much larger clone, so it may be a read error. The rearrangement uses TRBV7-9 and TRBJ2-3; D is undetermined. In germline, CDR1 is SEHNR, CDR2 FQNEAQ (reference sequence). This CDR3 contains 14 residues. The CDR3, as DNA: TGTGCCAGCAGCTTAAGGGCAACCGGAGATACGCGGTATTTT. This sequence encodes CASSLRATGDTRYF.

There are many counts of this clonotype. The chain recombines TRBV28 with TRBJ1-2, with TRBD1 identical over 7 bases. The V segment lost 6 bases and the J segment 6 bases; nucleotides outside the gene matches: 13. Germline V gives CDR1 MDHEN, CDR2 SYDVKM. The CDR3 is made up of 15 amino acids. CDR3 sequence reads: CASSRRQGRSDGYTF. CDR3 nucleotide sequence: TGTGCCAGCAGCCGTAGACAGGGCAGATCGGATGGCTACACCTTC.

V usage is TRBV5-5 and J usage is TRBJ1-2; D call uncertain. This CDR3 has 13 amino acids. The V and J ends lost 3 bases and 12 bases respectively, with 18 bases between them. Germline CDR1 is SGHKS and CDR2 is YYEKEE (reference sequence). CDR3 nucleotide sequence: TGTGCCAGCAGCTCCTGGCACGGATCGGGCAACACCTTC. This sequence encodes CASSSWHGSGNTF.

The V gene is TRBV18, the J gene TRBJ1-1; D not resolved. There are 12 residues in the CDR3. V gave up 4 bases and J gave up 1 base, with 4 bases separating them. Germline V lookup: CDR1 KGHSH, CDR2 LQKENI. In nucleotides, the CDR3 is TGTGCCAGCTCACGTCCGAACACTGAAGCTTTCTTT. This codes for CASSRPNTEAFF. The complete variable domain, with remaining parts taken from reference TRBV18 and TRBJ1-1, reads NAGVMQNPRHLVRRRGQEARLRCSPMKGHSHVYWYRQLPEEGLKFMVYLQKENIIDESGMPKERFSAEFPKEGPSILRIQQVVRGDSAAYFCASSRPNTEAFFGQGTRLTVV.

This clonotype has ten or more counts. This chain links TRBV12-3 or TRBV12-4 with TRBJ2-6; D unclear. The V gene lost 6 bases and the J gene lost 4 bases, with 22 bases spanning the gap. The CDR3 contains 18 residues. In DNA form, the CDR3 reads TGTGCCAGCAGGGCCCTTAAGACTCATGGGTCCGGGGCCAACGTCCTGACTTTC. As protein: CASRALKTHGSGANVLTF.

This clonotype was picked up one time. CDR3 bases: TGTGCCAGCAGCGGGACGGACAGGGGGGGCGCTGAAGCTTTCTTT. This gives the protein CASSGTDRGGAEAFF. V gene TRBV7-6 combines with J gene TRBJ1-1; 10 nucleotides agree with TRBD1. CDR3 length: 15 amino acids. CDR1 SGHVS and CDR2 FNYEAQ come from the germline V gene. Unmatched junction bases numbered 9, after V lost 5 bases and J lost 6 bases.